The subject of this entry is one T cell receptor (beta chain). The sample holds one count of this clone. There is no known antigen for this receptor. Qualities for individual bases were not recorded, and no much larger clone is one base off. This entry belongs to a study of blood T cell repertoires in COVID-19 (TCRdb year 2020). About the study as a whole: The collaborator samples originated in the United States, Italy and Spain and spanned the acute and convalescent phases of COVID-19. The material from the prospective study consisted of cDNA or gDNA derived from T cells, B-cell-depleted T cells, or PBMCs. Deeply sampled blood TCRbeta repertoires from subjects exposed to, actively infected with, or recovered from COVID-19 were included in the dataset. The repertoires were made available in a free public database intended to serve as a resource for research on the immune response to SARS-CoV-2. The samples were drawn from two sources: the first 160 participants of the ongoing ImmuneRACE study, and 1,000 to 1,500 subjects contributed by 6 global collaborators. Nearly every sample came with metadata listing a de-identified subject ID, COVID-19 status, age in years and sex. Where available, HLA class I and class II types were taken from metadata supplied by the sample provider and were not determined by assay-based typing.

TCRbeta CDR3 regions were amplified from genomic DNA using the immunoSEQ Assay, a bias-controlled multiplex PCR. As for the authors' bioinformatics: Within the assay, amplification of reference gene primers was used to estimate how many nucleated cells each sample contained. To quantify the absolute abundance of each unique TCRbeta CDR3 rearrangement, sequence reads were collapsed and filtered. Productive Simpson clonality was computed per sample as the square root of Simpson's diversity index over productive rearrangements. The clones in this table, taken by TCRdb from immuneACCESS, are in-frame only. Not every clone is retained; where verified, under half of the shortfall comes from an unresolved V gene, and the cause of the rest is unknown. The V and J calls and clone size were taken over from that table, and D and trimming were inferred from the DNA. In all, the sample holds tens of thousands of clones, and more than 70% of those were seen once. Roughly 7% of the sample is held by the ten biggest clonotypes.

The investigation overall reported the following: The amount of clinical and demographic metadata varied by source and participant and was provided uncurated.

Each collaborating institution followed its own protocols to collect whole blood in K2EDTA tubes. For TCRbeta analysis, collaborators shipped samples in one of three forms: frozen whole blood, isolated PBMCs, or DNA extracted from either of those sample types. The CDR3 starts with the cysteine, ends with the phenylalanine, and has 16 residues. Of all the DNA, just the CDR3 is kept, 48 bases in frame from base 1. CDR1 and CDR2 were assigned from the germline V gene as LGHNA and YNFKEQ. V has 0 bases trimmed and J has 1 base trimmed; junction bases matching no gene number 0. Sequencing input: peripheral blood. The TCR originated in a man aged 60-69 years with acute or convalescent COVID-19. The V and J segments used are TRBV4-2 and TRBJ2-3, with 11 central nucleotides matching TRBD2. The CDR3 region: CASSQELAGGTDTQYF. The DNA reads TGTGCCAGCAGCCAAGAACTAGCGGGGGGCACAGATACGCAGTATTTT.